Following are 8 T cell receptor beta chains from one sample sequenced in a study of blood T cell repertoires in COVID-19. Produced via immunoSEQ multiplex PCR; TCRdb's table is partial and in-frame only. The sample consists of around 350,000 clones, more than 75% of them appearing once. Source material: peripheral blood. These TCRs come from a human donor in a cohort sampled during active COVID-19.

The chain is built from TRBV30 and TRBJ1-2; 9 nucleotides match TRBD1. Germline V gene lookup returns CDR1 GTSNPN and CDR2 SVGIG (reference sequence). This CDR3 spans 12 amino acids. V was pared by 5 bases and J by 4 bases, with 2 bases of the junction left unmatched. The CDR3 nucleotides read TGTGCCTGGTGGACAGGGGTCTATGGCTACACCTTC. Translation gives CAWWTGVYGYTF.

This clone was found once. This rearrangement joins TRBV28 to TRBJ1-6; D gene ambiguous. CDR1 MDHEN and CDR2 SYDVKM come from the germline V gene. V was trimmed by 6 bases and J by 5 bases, leaving 14 bases between them. The CDR3 runs to 15 residues. The CDR3 loop is CASSLQANDNSPLHF. The CDR3 DNA is TGTGCCAGCAGCCTTCAAGCTAATGATAATTCACCCCTCCACTTT.

This clone was counted a few times. This sequence joins TRBV11-2 and TRBJ2-4; 9 nucleotides line up with TRBD1. This CDR3 contains 15 residues. CDR1 is SGHAT, CDR2 FQNNGV, per germline. Germline trimming cut 6 bases from V and 7 bases from J; bases unmatched to any gene: 10. In DNA, the CDR3 is TGTGCCAGCAGGTCCTCACAGGGGGCTACGAACATTCAGTACTTC. Amino acid sequence: CASRSSQGATNIQYF.

This clone has more than one count but fewer than ten. The DNA of the CDR3 is TGTGCCAGCAGATCCCGCAGGGGACGGACTGAAGCTTTCTTT. Encoded protein: CASRSRRGRTEAFF. The rearrangement links TRBV6-5 to TRBJ1-1; tentatively, D is TRBD1 (6 bases). Germline loops: CDR1 MNHEY, CDR2 SVGAGI. The CDR3 extends over 14 amino acids. Trimming removed 6 bases from V and 5 bases from J, with 16 bases in between.

This sequence joins TRBV27 and TRBJ2-7, with D tentatively TRBD2 (6 bases). The V end lost 3 bases, the J end lost 2 bases, and 17 bases lay between the germline ends. Germline CDR1 reads MNHEY; CDR2 reads SMNVEV (reference sequence). The CDR3 loop spans 16 amino acids. The CDR3 loop is CASSFSLGGMAYEQYF. The CDR3 nucleotides read TGTGCCAGCAGTTTTAGTCTGGGCGGGATGGCCTACGAGCAGTACTTC.

As concerns this clone: The sample contains more than one DNA sequence encoding this CDR3. The chain joins TRBV7-3 to TRBJ2-7; 8 bases fit TRBD1. The CDR3 has 14 amino acids. The J segment lost 2 bases and the V segment lost 5 bases, leaving 5 bases of the junction unmatched. The germline V gene has CDR1 SGHTA and CDR2 FQGTGA. The CDR3 sequence: CASSPGGGAYEQYF. The CDR3 nucleotides read TGTGCCAGCAGCCCAGGGGGCGGAGCCTACGAGCAGTACTTC.

The chain carries TRBV6-5 and TRBJ2-5; TRBD1 agrees at 7 bases. In germline, CDR1 is MNHEY, CDR2 SVGAGI. J was trimmed by 5 bases and V by 2 bases; bases with no gene match: 11. The CDR3 consists of 16 residues. The CDR3 spells CASSYGGQAKRETQYF. The CDR3 DNA sequence: TGTGCCAGCAGTTACGGTGGACAGGCGAAGAGGGAGACCCAGTACTTC.

This chain connects TRBV6-2 or TRBV6-3 to TRBJ2-1; possible D gene TRBD2, 6 bases. The CDR3 is 15 amino acids. V was shortened by 4 bases and J by 6 bases, with 16 bases between the two germline ends. Germline V gives CDR1 MNHEY, CDR2 SVGEGT. The CDR3 nucleotides are TGTGCCAGCAGTTCTCGGGAGTTTGTCTCCAATGAGCAGTTCTTC. Translated: CASSSREFVSNEQFF.